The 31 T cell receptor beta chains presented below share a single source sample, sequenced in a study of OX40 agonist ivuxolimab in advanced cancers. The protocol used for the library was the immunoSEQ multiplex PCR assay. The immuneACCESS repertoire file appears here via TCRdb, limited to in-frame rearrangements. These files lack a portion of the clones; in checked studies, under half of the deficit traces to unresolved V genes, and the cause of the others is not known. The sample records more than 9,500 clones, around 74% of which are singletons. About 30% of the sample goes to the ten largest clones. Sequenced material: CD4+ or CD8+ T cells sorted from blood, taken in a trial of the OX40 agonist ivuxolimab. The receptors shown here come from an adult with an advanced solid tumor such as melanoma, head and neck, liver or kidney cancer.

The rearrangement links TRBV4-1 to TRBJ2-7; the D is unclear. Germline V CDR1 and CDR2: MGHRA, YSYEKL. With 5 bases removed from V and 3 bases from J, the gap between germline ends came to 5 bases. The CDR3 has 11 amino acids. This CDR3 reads CASSNNYEQYF. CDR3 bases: TGCGCCAGCAGCAACAACTACGAGCAGTACTTC.

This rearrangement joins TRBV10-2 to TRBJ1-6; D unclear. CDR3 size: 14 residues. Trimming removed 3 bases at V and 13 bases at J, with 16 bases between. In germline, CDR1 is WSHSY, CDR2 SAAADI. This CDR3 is CASSDLVGKLPLHF. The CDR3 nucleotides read TGCGCCAGCAGTGATTTGGTAGGAAAGCTTCCCCTCCACTTT.

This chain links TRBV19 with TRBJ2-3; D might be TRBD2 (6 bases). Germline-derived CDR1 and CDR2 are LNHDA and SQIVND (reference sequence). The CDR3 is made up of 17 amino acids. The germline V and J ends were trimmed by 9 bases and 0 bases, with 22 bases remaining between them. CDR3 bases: TGTGCCAGCAAAGACGCTCGACTAGGCCTTAGCACAGATACGCAGTATTTT. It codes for CASKDARLGLSTDTQYF.

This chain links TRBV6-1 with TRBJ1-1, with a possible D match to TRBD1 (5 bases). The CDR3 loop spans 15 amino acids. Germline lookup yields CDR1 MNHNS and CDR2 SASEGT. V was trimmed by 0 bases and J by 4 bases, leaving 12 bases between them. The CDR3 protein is CASSEALGRRTEAFF. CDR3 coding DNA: TGTGCCAGCAGTGAAGCGCTGGGGCGGCGCACTGAAGCTTTCTTT.

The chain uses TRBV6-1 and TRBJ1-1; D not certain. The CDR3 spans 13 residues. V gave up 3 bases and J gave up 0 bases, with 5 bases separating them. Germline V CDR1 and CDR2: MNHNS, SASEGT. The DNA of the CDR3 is TGTGCCAGCAGTGACGGGATGAACACTGAAGCTTTCTTT. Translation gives CASSDGMNTEAFF.

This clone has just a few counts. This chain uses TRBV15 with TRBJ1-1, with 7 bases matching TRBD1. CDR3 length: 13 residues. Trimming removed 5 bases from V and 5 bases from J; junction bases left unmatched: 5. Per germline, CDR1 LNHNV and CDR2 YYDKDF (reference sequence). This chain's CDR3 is CATSRQGGTEAFF. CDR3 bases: TGTGCCACCAGCCGACAGGGTGGAACTGAAGCTTTCTTT.

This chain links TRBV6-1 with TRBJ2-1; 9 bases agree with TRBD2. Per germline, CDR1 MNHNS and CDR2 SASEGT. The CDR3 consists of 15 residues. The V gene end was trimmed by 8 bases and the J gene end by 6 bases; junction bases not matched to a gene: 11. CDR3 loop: CASVRQAGGFNEQFF. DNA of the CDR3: TGTGCCAGCGTGAGGCAAGCGGGAGGTTTCAATGAGCAGTTCTTC.

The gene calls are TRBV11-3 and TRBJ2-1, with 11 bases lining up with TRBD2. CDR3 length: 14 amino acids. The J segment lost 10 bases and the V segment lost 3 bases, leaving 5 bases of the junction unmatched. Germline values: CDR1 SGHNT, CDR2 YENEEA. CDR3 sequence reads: CASSLALAGGEQFF. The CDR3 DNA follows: TGTGCCAGCAGCTTGGCCCTAGCGGGAGGCGAGCAGTTCTTC.

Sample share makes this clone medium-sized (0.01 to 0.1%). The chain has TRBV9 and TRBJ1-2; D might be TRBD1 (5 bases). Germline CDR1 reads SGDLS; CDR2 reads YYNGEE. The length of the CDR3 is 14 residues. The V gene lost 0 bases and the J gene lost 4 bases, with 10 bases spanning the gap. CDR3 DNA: TGTGCCAGCAGCGTAGCCCAGGGCCCCTATGGCTACACCTTC. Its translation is CASSVAQGPYGYTF.

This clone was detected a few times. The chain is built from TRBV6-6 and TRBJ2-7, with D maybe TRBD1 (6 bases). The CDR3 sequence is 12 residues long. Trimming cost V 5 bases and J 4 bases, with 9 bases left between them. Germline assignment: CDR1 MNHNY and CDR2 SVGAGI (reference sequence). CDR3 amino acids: CASSLTGYEQYF. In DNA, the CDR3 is TGTGCCAGCAGTCTTACAGGGTACGAGCAGTACTTC.

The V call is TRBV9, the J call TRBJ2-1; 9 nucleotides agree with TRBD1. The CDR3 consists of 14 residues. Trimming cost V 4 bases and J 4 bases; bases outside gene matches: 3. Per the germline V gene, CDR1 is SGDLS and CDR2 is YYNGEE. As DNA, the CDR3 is TGTGCCAGCAGCCTGGGGACAGGGTACAATGAGCAGTTCTTC. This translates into CASSLGTGYNEQFF.

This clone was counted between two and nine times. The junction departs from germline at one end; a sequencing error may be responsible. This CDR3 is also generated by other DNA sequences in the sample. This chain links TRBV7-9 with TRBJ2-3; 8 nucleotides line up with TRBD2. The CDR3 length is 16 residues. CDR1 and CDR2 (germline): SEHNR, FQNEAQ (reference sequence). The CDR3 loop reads CASSQDGAGDPDTQYF. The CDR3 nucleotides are TGCGCCAGCAGCCAAGACGGAGCGGGAGATCCAGATACGCAGTATTTT.

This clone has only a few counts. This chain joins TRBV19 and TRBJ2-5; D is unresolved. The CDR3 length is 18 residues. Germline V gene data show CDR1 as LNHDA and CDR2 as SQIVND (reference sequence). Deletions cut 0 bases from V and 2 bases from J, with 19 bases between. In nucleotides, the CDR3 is TGTGCCAGTAGTATAGATGGCGTCAACGGGTTTACTCAAGAGACCCAGTACTTC. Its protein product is CASSIDGVNGFTQETQYF.

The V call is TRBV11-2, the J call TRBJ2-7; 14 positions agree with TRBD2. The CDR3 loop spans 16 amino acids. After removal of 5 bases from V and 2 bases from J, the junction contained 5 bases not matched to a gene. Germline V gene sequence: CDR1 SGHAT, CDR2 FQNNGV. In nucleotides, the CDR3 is TGTGCCAGCAGCCCTCGGGGACTAGCGGGAGCCTACGAGCAGTACGTC. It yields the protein CASSPRGLAGAYEQYV.

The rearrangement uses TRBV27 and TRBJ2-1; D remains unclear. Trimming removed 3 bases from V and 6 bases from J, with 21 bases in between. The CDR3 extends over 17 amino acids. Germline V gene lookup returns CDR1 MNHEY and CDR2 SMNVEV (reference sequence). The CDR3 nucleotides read TGTGCCAGCAGTTTCGTTGTCCGGATCCCTCCCAGCAATGAGCAGTTCTTC. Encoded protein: CASSFVVRIPPSNEQFF.

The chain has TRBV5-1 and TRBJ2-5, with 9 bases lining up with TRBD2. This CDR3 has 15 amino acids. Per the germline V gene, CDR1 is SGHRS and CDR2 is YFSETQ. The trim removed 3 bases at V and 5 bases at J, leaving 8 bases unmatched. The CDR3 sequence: CASSSGTSSKETQYF. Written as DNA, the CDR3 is TGCGCCAGCAGCTCCGGGACTAGCAGCAAGGAGACCCAGTACTTC.

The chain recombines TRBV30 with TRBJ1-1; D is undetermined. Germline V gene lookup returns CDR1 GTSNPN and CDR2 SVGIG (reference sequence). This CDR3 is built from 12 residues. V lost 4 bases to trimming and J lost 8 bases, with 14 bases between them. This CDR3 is CAWKGGANEAFF. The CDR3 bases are TGTGCCTGGAAGGGTGGAGCGAACGAAGCTTTCTTT.

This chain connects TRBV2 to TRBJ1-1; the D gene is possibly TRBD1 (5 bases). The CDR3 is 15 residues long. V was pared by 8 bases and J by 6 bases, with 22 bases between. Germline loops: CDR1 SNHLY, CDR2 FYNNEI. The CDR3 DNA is TGTGCCAGCTGGGGGGGATTTGGGCCGGGCGCTGAAGCTTTCTTT. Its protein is CASWGGFGPGAEAFF.

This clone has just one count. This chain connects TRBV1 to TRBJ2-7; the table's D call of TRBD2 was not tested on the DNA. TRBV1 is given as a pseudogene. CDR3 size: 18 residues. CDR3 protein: CTSSQIEPRLAVPHEQYV. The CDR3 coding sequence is TGCACCAGCAGCCAAATAGAGCCCCGACTAGCGGTCCCCCACGAGCAGTACGTC.

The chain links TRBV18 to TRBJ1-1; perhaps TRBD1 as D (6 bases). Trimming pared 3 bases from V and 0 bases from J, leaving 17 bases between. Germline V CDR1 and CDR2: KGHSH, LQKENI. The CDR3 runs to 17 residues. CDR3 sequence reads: CASSPPRGGNMNTEAFF. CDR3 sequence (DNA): TGTGCCAGCTCACCCCCCAGAGGGGGTAACATGAACACTGAAGCTTTCTTT.

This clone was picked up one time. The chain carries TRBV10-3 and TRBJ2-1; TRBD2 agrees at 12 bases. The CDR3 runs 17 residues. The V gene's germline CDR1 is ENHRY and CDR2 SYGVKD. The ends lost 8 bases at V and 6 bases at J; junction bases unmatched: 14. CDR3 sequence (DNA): TGTGCCATCGCGGCTAGCGGGAGGGCCCACCCCCTCAATGAGCAGTTCTTC. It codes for CAIAASGRAHPLNEQFF.

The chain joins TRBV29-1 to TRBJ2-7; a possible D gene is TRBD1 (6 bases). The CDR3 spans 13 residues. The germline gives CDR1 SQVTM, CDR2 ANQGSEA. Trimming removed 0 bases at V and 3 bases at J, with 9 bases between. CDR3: CSVEETGNYEQYF. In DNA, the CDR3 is TGCAGCGTTGAAGAGACAGGTAACTACGAGCAGTACTTC.

CDR3 in DNA: TGTGCCTCCGAACGGGGGTACACCGGGGAGCTGTTTTTT. Translated, it gives CASERGYTGELFF. This chain uses TRBV5-6 with TRBJ2-2; the D gene is possibly TRBD2 (6 bases). V lost 10 bases to trimming and J lost 3 bases, with 13 bases between them. The CDR3 extends over 13 amino acids. Per germline, CDR1 SGHDT and CDR2 YYEEEE.

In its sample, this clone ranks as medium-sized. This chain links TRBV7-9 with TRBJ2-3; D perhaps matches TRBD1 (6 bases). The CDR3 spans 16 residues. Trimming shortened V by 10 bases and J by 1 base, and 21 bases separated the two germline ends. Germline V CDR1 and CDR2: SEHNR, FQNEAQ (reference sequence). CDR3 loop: CATKAPRDKGTDTQYF. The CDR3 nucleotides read TGTGCCACCAAGGCCCCCCGGGACAAAGGCACAGATACGCAGTATTTT.

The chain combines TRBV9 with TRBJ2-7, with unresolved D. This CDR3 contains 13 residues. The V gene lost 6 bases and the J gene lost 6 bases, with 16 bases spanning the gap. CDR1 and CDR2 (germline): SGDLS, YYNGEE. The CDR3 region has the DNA TGTGCCAGCACCCTCACGCTGGGCAGCGAGCAGTACTTC. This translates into CASTLTLGSEQYF.

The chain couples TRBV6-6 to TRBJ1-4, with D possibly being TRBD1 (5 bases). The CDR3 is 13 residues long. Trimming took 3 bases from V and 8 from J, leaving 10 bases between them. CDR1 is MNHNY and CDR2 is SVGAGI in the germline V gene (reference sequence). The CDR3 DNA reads TGTGCCAGCAGTTATGGGGGTGGGGAAAAACTGTTTTTT. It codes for CASSYGGGEKLFF.

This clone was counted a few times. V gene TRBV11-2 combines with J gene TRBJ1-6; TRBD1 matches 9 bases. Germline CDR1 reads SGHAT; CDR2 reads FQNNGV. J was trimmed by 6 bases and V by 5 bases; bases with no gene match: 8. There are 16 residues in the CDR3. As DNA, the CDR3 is TGTGCCAGCAGCGATAGGGACAGGGTGGTTAATTCACCCCTCCACTTT. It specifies CASSDRDRVVNSPLHF.

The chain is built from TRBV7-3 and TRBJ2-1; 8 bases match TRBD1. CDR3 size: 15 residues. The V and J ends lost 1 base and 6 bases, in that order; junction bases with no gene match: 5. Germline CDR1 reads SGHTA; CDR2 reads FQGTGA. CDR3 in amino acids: CASSLISGQGNEQFF. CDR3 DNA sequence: TGTGCCAGCAGCTTAATCTCAGGACAGGGCAATGAGCAGTTCTTC.

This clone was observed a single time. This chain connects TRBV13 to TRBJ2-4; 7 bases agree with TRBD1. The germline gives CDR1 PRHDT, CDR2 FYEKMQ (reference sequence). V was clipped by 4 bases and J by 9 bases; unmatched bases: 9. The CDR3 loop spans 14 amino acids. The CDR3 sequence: CASSSEQGSAIQYF. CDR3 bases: TGTGCCAGCAGCTCCGAACAGGGGAGCGCCATTCAGTACTTC.

CDR3 region: CASTGTSGSYNEQFF. CDR3 sequence (DNA): TGTGCCAGCACCGGGACTAGCGGATCCTACAATGAGCAGTTCTTC. The chain joins TRBV6-6 to TRBJ2-1, with 11 bases that match TRBD2. Germline CDR1 MNHNY, CDR2 SVGAGI (reference sequence). The CDR3 length is 15 residues. The ends lost 7 bases at V and 1 base at J; junction bases unmatched: 3.

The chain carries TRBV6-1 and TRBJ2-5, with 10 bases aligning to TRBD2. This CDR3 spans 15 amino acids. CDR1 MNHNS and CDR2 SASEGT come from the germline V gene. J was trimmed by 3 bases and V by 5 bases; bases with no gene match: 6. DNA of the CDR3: TGTGCCAGCAGTTTAGCGGGAGGCGAAAAAGAGACCCAGTACTTC. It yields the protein CASSLAGGEKETQYF.